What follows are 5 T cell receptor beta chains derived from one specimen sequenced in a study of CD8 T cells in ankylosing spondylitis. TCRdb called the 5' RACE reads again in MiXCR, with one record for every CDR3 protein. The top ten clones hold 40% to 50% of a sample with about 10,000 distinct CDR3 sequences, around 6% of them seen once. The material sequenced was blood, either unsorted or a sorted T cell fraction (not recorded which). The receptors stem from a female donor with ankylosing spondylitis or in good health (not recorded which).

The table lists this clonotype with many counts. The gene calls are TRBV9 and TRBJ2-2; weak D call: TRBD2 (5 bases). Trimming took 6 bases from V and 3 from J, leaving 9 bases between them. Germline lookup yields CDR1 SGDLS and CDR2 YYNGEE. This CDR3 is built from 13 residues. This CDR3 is CASTAGDTGELFF. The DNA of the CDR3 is TGTGCCAGCACGGCCGGGGACACCGGGGAGCTGTTTTTT.

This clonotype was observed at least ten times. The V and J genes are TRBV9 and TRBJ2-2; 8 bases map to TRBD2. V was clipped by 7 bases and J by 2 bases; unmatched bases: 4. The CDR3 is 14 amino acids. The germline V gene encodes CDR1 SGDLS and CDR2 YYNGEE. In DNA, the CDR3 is TGTGCCAGCGGGAGCGGGGGAAACACCGGGGAGCTGTTTTTT. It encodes CASGSGGNTGELFF.

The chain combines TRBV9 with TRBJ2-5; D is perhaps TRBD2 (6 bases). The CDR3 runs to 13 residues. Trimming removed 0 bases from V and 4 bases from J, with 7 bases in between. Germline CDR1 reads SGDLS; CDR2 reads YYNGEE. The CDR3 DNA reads TGTGCCAGCAGCGTAGAGGGAGGAGAGACCCAGTACTTC. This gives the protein CASSVEGGETQYF. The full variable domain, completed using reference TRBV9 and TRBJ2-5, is DSGVTQTPKHLITATGQRVTLRCSPRSGDLSVYWYQQSLDQGLQFLIQYYNGEERAKGNILERFSAQQFPDLHSELNLSSLELGDSALYFCASSVEGGETQYFGPGTRLLVL.

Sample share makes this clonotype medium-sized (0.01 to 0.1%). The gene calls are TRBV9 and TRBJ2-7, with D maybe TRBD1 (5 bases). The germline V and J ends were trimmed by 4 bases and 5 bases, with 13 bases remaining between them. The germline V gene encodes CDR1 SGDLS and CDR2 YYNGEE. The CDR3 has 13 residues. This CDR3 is CASSLSGIHEQYF. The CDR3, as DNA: TGTGCCAGCAGCCTGTCAGGGATCCACGAGCAGTACTTC.

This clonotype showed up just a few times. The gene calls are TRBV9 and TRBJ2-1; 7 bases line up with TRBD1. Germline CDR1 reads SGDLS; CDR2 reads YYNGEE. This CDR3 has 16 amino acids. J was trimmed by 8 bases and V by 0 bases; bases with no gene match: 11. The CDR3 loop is CASSVEGAVGSDEQFF. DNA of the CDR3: TGTGCCAGCAGCGTAGAGGGGGCAGTAGGTTCCGATGAGCAGTTCTTC.